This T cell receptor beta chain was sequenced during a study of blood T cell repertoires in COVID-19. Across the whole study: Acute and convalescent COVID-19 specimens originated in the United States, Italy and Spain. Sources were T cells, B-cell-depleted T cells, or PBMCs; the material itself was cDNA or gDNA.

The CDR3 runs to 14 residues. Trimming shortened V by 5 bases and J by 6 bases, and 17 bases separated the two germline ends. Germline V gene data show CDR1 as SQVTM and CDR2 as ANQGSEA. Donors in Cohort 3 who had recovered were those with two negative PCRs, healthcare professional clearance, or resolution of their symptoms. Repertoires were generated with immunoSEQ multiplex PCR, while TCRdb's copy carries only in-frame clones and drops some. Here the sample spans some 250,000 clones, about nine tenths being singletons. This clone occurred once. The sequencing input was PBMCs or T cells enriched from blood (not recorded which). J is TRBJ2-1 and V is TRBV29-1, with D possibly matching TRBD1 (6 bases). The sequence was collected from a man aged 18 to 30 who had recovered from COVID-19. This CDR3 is CSVRVGGEANEQFF. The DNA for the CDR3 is TGCAGCGTTCGGGTAGGGGGTGAGGCCAATGAGCAGTTCTTC.